This T cell receptor beta chain appears in the sequencing data of a study of patients and donors after allogeneic stem cell transplantation. TCRdb reprocessed the RT-PCR reads via MiXCR and lists one record per CDR3 protein. The table lists about a million distinct CDR3 sequences, roughly 18% of them singletons. V was clipped by 11 bases and J by 4 bases; unmatched bases: 16. The germline V gene has CDR1 KGHDR and CDR2 SFDVKD. The CDR3 covers 17 residues. Sequencing was carried out using blood, either unsorted or a sorted T cell fraction (not recorded which). This receptor was taken from a human donor who was either an allogeneic HSCT recipient or a stem cell or donor lymphocyte infusion donor (not recorded which). It is not recorded whose cells these are; they may come from a transplant donor. The rearrangement uses TRBV24-1 and TRBJ2-1, with TRBD2 matching over 10 bases. The CDR3 DNA sequence: TGTGCCAGATTCAGGGGGACTAGCGACTCTCGATACAATGAGCAGTTCTTC. It specifies CARFRGTSDSRYNEQFF.